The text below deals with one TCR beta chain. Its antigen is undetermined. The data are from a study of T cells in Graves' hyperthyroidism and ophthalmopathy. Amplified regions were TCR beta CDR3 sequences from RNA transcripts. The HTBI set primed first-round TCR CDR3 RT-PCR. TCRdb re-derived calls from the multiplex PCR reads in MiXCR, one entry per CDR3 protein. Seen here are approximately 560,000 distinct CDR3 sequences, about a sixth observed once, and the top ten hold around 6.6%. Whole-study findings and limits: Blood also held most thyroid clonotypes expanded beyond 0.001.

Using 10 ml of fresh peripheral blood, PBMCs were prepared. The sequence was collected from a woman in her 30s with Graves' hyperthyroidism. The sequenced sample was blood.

The CDR3: CASSELQGDDEQYF. In DNA, the CDR3 is TGTGCCAGCAGTGAACTTCAGGGTGACGACGAGCAGTACTTC. The chain links TRBV25-1 to TRBJ2-7; D may be TRBD1 (5 bases). This CDR3 spans 14 amino acids. V lost 2 bases and J 5 bases, leaving 13 bases between the germline ends. CDR1 and CDR2 from the germline V gene are MGHDK and SYGVNS.